The 19 T cell receptor beta chains below come from one sample, sequenced in a study of blood T cell repertoires in COVID-19 (dated by TCRdb to about 2020). Library preparation was by the immunoSEQ multiplex PCR assay. This is the immuneACCESS table as TCRdb keeps it, with only in-frame sequences that have V and J called. A part of the clones is gone; compared with another copy, unresolved V genes explain less than half, and the rest is unexplained. The sample table records about 130,000 clones; 75% to 85% of these occur just once. Together, the top ten hold over 15% of the sample. The material sequenced was peripheral blood. These receptors all stem from a man older than 75 with acute or convalescent COVID-19.

The chain couples TRBV10-3 to TRBJ2-2, with 10 bases fitting TRBD2. The ends lost 6 bases at V and 0 bases at J; junction bases unmatched: 25. CDR3 length: 23 residues. Germline values: CDR1 ENHRY, CDR2 SYGVKD. The CDR3 DNA reads as TGTGCCATCAGGAGGGGTGAAGGTTCTAGCGGGGGTTCCACATTTTCGAACACCGGGGAGCTGTTTTTT. This sequence encodes CAIRRGEGSSGGSTFSNTGELFF.

This clone has just one count. The genes are TRBV10-3 and TRBJ2-7, with D maybe TRBD2 (6 bases). From germline, CDR1 is ENHRY and CDR2 SYGVKD. V lost 2 bases to trimming and J lost 1 base, with 6 bases between them. The CDR3 is made up of 13 amino acids. The CDR3 sequence: CAISERESYEQYF. CDR3 sequence (DNA): TGTGCCATCAGTGAGCGGGAGTCCTACGAGCAGTACTTC.

The chain has TRBV6-5 and TRBJ1-2, with a possible D match to TRBD1 (6 bases). Germline CDR1 MNHEY, CDR2 SVGAGI. The CDR3 sequence is 13 residues long. Trimming took 3 bases from V and 9 from J, leaving 14 bases between them. DNA for the CDR3: TGTGCCAGCAGTTATTCAGGGGAACGTAGCTACACCTTC. Residues: CASSYSGERSYTF.

In this sample, this clone turned up once. The chain carries TRBV6-6 and TRBJ2-2; D remains ambiguous. The CDR3 has 16 amino acids. CDR1 is MNHNY and CDR2 is SVGAGI in the germline V gene (reference sequence). Trimming left V 0 bases short and J 1 base short, with 9 bases between. The CDR3 reads CASSYSYRKNTGELFF. CDR3 DNA: TGTGCCAGCAGTTACTCATACAGAAAGAACACCGGGGAGCTGTTTTTT.

The chain employs TRBV18 and TRBJ1-5; D unclear. Germline V gene lookup returns CDR1 KGHSH and CDR2 LQKENI. CDR3 length equals 16 residues. Trimming left V 1 base short and J 2 bases short, with 12 bases between. The CDR3 DNA sequence: TGTGCCAGCTCACCACAGCGTTTGTCGGGCAATCAGCCCCAGCATTTT. This codes for CASSPQRLSGNQPQHF.

The rearrangement joins TRBV2 to TRBJ2-5; the D gene is possibly TRBD2 (5 bases). The CDR3 length is 14 residues. V was clipped by 4 bases and J by 5 bases, with 14 bases between them. Germline CDR1 SNHLY, CDR2 FYNNEI. The CDR3 DNA sequence: TGTGCCAGCAGTGCGGCTAGCACAAGGGAGACCCAGTACTTC. Translated, it gives CASSAASTRETQYF.

The chain carries TRBV18 and TRBJ2-1, with D possibly TRBD2 on 5 matching bases. V lost 3 bases and J lost 6, with 15 bases in between. The CDR3 extends over 15 amino acids. CDR1 is KGHSH and CDR2 is LQKENI in the germline V gene. CDR3 protein: CASSPSGAGLNEQFF. The DNA of the CDR3 is TGTGCCAGCTCACCGTCTGGCGCGGGCCTCAATGAGCAGTTCTTC.

This clone was detected once. The chain employs TRBV6-2 or TRBV6-3 and TRBJ2-5; D uncertain. Germline values: CDR1 MNHEY, CDR2 SVGEGT. V lost 6 bases and J 5 bases, leaving 22 bases between the germline ends. The CDR3 has 16 residues. The CDR3: CASSRQMGKPTETQYF. In DNA, the CDR3 is TGTGCCAGCAGCCGCCAAATGGGCAAGCCAACGGAGACCCAGTACTTC.

The chain employs TRBV19 and TRBJ2-2, with a possible D match to TRBD1 (5 bases). The V end was cut by 3 bases, the J end by 2 bases, with 10 bases between. Looked up from germline, CDR1 is LNHDA and CDR2 is SQIVND (reference sequence). The CDR3 sequence is 15 residues long. The CDR3 is CASSMRTPNTGELFF. The CDR3 DNA reads TGTGCCAGTAGTATGCGGACACCAAACACCGGGGAGCTGTTTTTT.

The rearrangement links TRBV23-1 to TRBJ1-6; 9 bases match TRBD1. TRBV23-1 is noted as an ORF with a role that remains uncertain. The V segment lost 1 base and the J segment 10 bases; nucleotides outside the gene matches: 17. The CDR3 spans 19 residues. CDR3 nucleotides: TGCGCCAGCAGTCAATTTAGGGTTCTCTCCGGACAGGGGAACTCACCCCTCCACTTT. Translated, it gives CASSQFRVLSGQGNSPLHF.

This sequence joins TRBV6-5 and TRBJ1-2; 11 bases fit TRBD1. Trimming cost V 6 bases and J 1 base; bases outside gene matches: 4. The germline V gene has CDR1 MNHEY and CDR2 SVGAGI. The CDR3 spans 15 residues. The CDR3 DNA follows: TGTGCCAGCAGCTCCGGGACAGGGGGTAACTATGGCTACACCTTC. Protein sequence: CASSSGTGGNYGYTF.

The V and J genes are TRBV6-6 and TRBJ2-7; the match to TRBD1 covers 11 bases. Germline V gene lookup returns CDR1 MNHNY and CDR2 SVGAGI (reference sequence). This CDR3 contains 15 residues. The ends lost 2 bases at V and 7 bases at J; junction bases unmatched: 7. The CDR3 DNA is TGTGCCAGCAGTTACCAACGGGACAGGGGGGGGGAGCAGTACTTC. Translating it yields CASSYQRDRGGEQYF.

This chain connects TRBV3-1 (or the pseudogene TRBV3-2) to TRBJ2-7; the match to TRBD1 covers 7 bases. With 4 bases clipped from V and 8 bases from J, the junction kept 14 bases outside the gene matches. Germline V gene sequence: CDR1 LGHDT, CDR2 YNNKEL (reference sequence). The CDR3 consists of 15 residues. The CDR3 region is CASSPQAGKGAKQYF. CDR3 DNA sequence: TGTGCCAGCAGCCCTCAAGCTGGGAAGGGGGCGAAGCAGTACTTC.

This clone was seen just once. This sequence joins TRBV6-5 and TRBJ1-2, with D possibly matching TRBD1 (6 bases). The V end was cut by 0 bases, the J end by 4 bases, with 9 bases between. CDR3 size: 14 residues. From germline, CDR1 is MNHEY and CDR2 SVGAGI. CDR3 amino acids: CASSYSGQFYGYTF. DNA of the CDR3: TGTGCCAGCAGTTACTCAGGACAGTTCTATGGCTACACCTTC.

This CDR3 reads CASSQTGGDTDTQYF. In DNA, the CDR3 is TGCGCCAGCAGCCAAACAGGGGGAGACACAGATACGCAGTATTTT. This rearrangement joins TRBV4-1 to TRBJ2-3; TRBD1 agrees at 8 bases. This CDR3 is 15 amino acids long. The V gene's germline CDR1 is MGHRA and CDR2 YSYEKL. V shed 2 bases and J 2 bases; nucleotides not matched to a gene: 3.

V gene TRBV5-1 combines with J gene TRBJ2-7, with 8 bases that match TRBD1. This CDR3 has 14 residues. CDR1 and CDR2 from the germline V gene are SGHRS and YFSETQ. Trimming took 4 bases from V and 2 from J; bases not matched to a gene: 5. The CDR3 region has the DNA TGCGCCAGCAGCATAACGACAGGGGCCTACGAGCAGTACTTC. This translates into CASSITTGAYEQYF.

The chain is built from TRBV4-2 and TRBJ2-3, with 9 bases matching TRBD2. Germline V gene lookup returns CDR1 LGHNA and CDR2 YNFKEQ. Germline trimming cut 4 bases from V and 4 bases from J; bases unmatched to any gene: 9. The CDR3 length is 16 residues. This CDR3 is CASSRAGGGAADTQYF. The CDR3 coding sequence is TGTGCCAGCAGCCGAGCCGGCGGGGGGGCGGCAGATACGCAGTATTTT.

The chain has TRBV9 and TRBJ1-6; 9 bases fit TRBD1. Per germline, CDR1 SGDLS and CDR2 YYNGEE. This CDR3 spans 15 amino acids. V lost 3 bases, J lost 5 bases, and 3 bases stayed unmatched. The CDR3 bases are TGTGCCAGCAGCGCCGGACAGGGGAATAATTCACCCCTCCACTTT. Protein sequence: CASSAGQGNNSPLHF.

V and J are TRBV5-4 and TRBJ2-7; 9 bases agree with TRBD1. V dropped 4 bases and J dropped 5; count of bases not matched to a gene: 13. The CDR3 loop spans 16 amino acids. Germline lookup yields CDR1 SGHNT and CDR2 YYREEE (reference sequence). CDR3 bases: TGTGCCAGCAGCGCAGGGACAGGGACCTTAAAGAACGAGCAGTACTTC. This gives the protein CASSAGTGTLKNEQYF.